The T cell receptor (beta chain) described here comes from a study of blood T cell repertoires in COVID-19. TCRdb's table, derived via immunoSEQ multiplex PCR, lists solely in-frame clones and lacks some. The sample lists about 77,000 clones, roughly 80% seen once, with around 20% in the top ten. The CDR3 is made up of 14 amino acids. Trimming at V came to 0 bases and at J to 5 bases, leaving 4 bases not matched to a gene. Germline CDR1 reads SGHRS; CDR2 reads YFSETQ. The genes are TRBV5-1 and TRBJ2-5, with TRBD2 matching 7 bases. The sequencing sample was made of peripheral blood. This TCR came from a man in his fifties or sixties with acute or convalescent COVID-19. The CDR3 DNA reads as TGCGCCAGCAGCTTGGGAAGGGGAGGGGAGACCCAGTACTTC. Its protein product is CASSLGRGGETQYF. Using reference TRBV5-1 and TRBJ2-5 for the parts outside the CDR3, the full variable domain is KAGVTQTPRYLIKTRGQQVTLSCSPISGHRSVSWYQQTPGQGLQFLFEYFSETQRNKGNFPGRFSGRQFSNSRSEMNVSTLELGDSALYLCASSLGRGGETQYFGPGTRLLVL.